The clone carrying this T cell receptor (beta chain) was seen once. This record belongs to a study of technical replicates of blood from four donors. CDR3 length: 15 amino acids. V lost 3 bases and J lost 5; bases outside the gene matches: 9. Per the germline V gene, CDR1 is SGHRS and CDR2 is YFSETQ. The repertoire was sequenced with immunoSEQ multiplex PCR; TCRdb's copy has only in-frame clones and lacks some. The sample shows 95,000 or so clones, 85% to 95% of them seen only once. The sequenced material came from T cells isolated from PBMCs. This TCR derives from a human donor in good health. The V call is TRBV5-1, the J call TRBJ1-2, with 8 bases matching TRBD1. In nucleotides, the CDR3 is TGCGCCAGCAGCTCGGCGGGACAGGTGACTTATGGCTACACCTTC. Residues: CASSSAGQVTYGYTF. Together with reference TRBV5-1 and TRBJ1-2, the CDR3 gives the full variable domain: KAGVTQTPRYLIKTRGQQVTLSCSPISGHRSVSWYQQTPGQGLQFLFEYFSETQRNKGNFPGRFSGRQFSNSRSEMNVSTLELGDSALYLCASSSAGQVTYGYTFGSGTRLTVV.